Listed below are T cell receptor beta chains from one sample, sequenced in a study of blood T cell repertoires in COVID-19. The data were produced by immunoSEQ multiplex PCR, yet TCRdb's version contains in-frame clones alone and is incomplete. The table lists over 80,000 clones, 80% of them singletons. The sample consisted of peripheral blood. Source of these receptors: a woman aged 70-85 years with acute or convalescent COVID-19. Each CDR3 is given without its conserved first and last residue. Size is stated for part of the rows, as once, few or many counts, or as a class when the clone is expanded.

CDR3	V	J	size
ASSRGAGNTIY	TRBV6-5	TRBJ1-3	once
ASSLGQTYTEAF	TRBV5-8	TRBJ1-1	NA
ASSYGQGASEEAF	TRBV5-8	TRBJ1-1	NA
ASSPPTADTQY	TRBV18	TRBJ2-3	few
ASSEPKTGAGYGYT	TRBV6-1	TRBJ1-2	few
ASSLKGDEQF	TRBV18	TRBJ2-1	NA
ASSIQRGAGTDTQY	TRBV19	TRBJ2-3	NA
ASSGQGPYNEQF	TRBV2	TRBJ2-1	NA
SASPAYNEQF	TRBV20-1	TRBJ2-1	NA
ASSDRTGVGELF	TRBV6-1	TRBJ2-2	NA
ASSLQGDYGYT	TRBV11-2	TRBJ1-2	many
AITGRGQGNEQF	TRBV10-3	TRBJ2-1	NA
ASSYSGGRAF	TRBV6-2/TRBV6-3	TRBJ1-1	NA
ASSRPGYGYT	TRBV18	TRBJ1-2	NA
ASSRHSDRTEAF	TRBV23-1	TRBJ1-1	few
ASSFLPGSTDTQY	TRBV7-3	TRBJ2-3	NA
ASSPPAGPEKLF	TRBV18	TRBJ1-4	NA